A single sample is the source of the 17 T cell receptor beta chains below, sequenced in a study of cytomegalovirus exposure and HLA in healthy donors. PCR amplification relied on 60 Vbeta primers (plus 13 Jbeta primers). Clones were read by immunoSEQ multiplex PCR, and TCRdb kept only the in-frame ones, dropping some. The table lists fewer than 250,000 clones, roughly four fifths of them singletons. The material sequenced was PBMCs. The receptors shown here come from a man aged 18 to 35 in good health and CMV-seronegative.

This chain links TRBV28 with TRBJ2-2; 7 nucleotides agree with TRBD1. The CDR3 spans 15 residues. From germline, CDR1 is MDHEN and CDR2 SYDVKM. V was clipped by 3 bases and J by 5 bases; unmatched bases: 6. Written as DNA, the CDR3 is TGTGCCAGCAGTTTTCTGACAGGGCGGACCGGGGAGCTGTTTTTT. It yields the protein CASSFLTGRTGELFF. The whole variable domain, filled in from reference TRBV28 and TRBJ2-2, reads DVKVTQSSRYLVKRTGEKVFLECVQDMDHENMFWYRQDPGLGLRLIYFSYDVKMKEKGDIPEGYSVSREKKERFSLILESASTNQTSMYLCASSFLTGRTGELFFGEGSRLTVL.

The chain uses TRBV10-3 and TRBJ1-4, with TRBD1 matching 7 bases. V shed 4 bases, J shed 4 bases, and the junction held 6 bases outside the gene matches. Germline CDR1 is ENHRY and CDR2 is SYGVKD. This CDR3 contains 15 residues. The CDR3 reads CAISASGTVNEKLFF. The CDR3 nucleotides read TGTGCCATCAGTGCATCCGGGACAGTTAATGAAAAACTGTTTTTT.

V usage is TRBV27 and J usage is TRBJ1-5; weak D call: TRBD1 (5 bases). V shed 5 bases and J shed 1 base, with 12 bases lying between them. Germline CDR1 is MNHEY and CDR2 is SMNVEV (reference sequence). The CDR3 is made up of 15 amino acids. The CDR3 sequence: CASSARRGSNQPQHF. Written as DNA, the CDR3 is TGTGCCAGCAGTGCCCGAAGGGGAAGCAATCAGCCCCAGCATTTT.

The V gene is TRBV9, the J gene TRBJ2-4; unclear D gene. The CDR3 sequence is 12 residues long. CDR1 is SGDLS and CDR2 is YYNGEE in the germline V gene. V gave up 3 bases and J gave up 5 bases, with 6 bases separating them. The CDR3 protein is CASSGSENIQYF. The CDR3, as DNA: TGTGCCAGCAGCGGCAGCGAAAACATTCAGTACTTC.

V is TRBV6-1 and J is TRBJ2-7; the match to TRBD1 covers 11 bases. The V segment lost 6 bases and the J segment 2 bases; nucleotides outside the gene matches: 6. Germline CDR1 reads MNHNS; CDR2 reads SASEGT. The CDR3 is made up of 15 amino acids. The CDR3 DNA sequence: TGTGCCAGCAGGGCGGGACAGGGGGTACCCTACGAGCAGTACTTC. This sequence encodes CASRAGQGVPYEQYF.

This clone turned up a few times. The CDR3 bases are TGTGCCAGCAGCTTCGGGTGGGACACAGAGACCCAGTACTTC. Protein sequence: CASSFGWDTETQYF. The chain employs TRBV7-9 and TRBJ2-5; a possible D gene is TRBD1 (6 bases). Germline CDR1 SEHNR, CDR2 FQNEAQ (reference sequence). Trimming removed 3 bases at V and 4 bases at J, with 12 bases between. The CDR3 has 14 residues.

The rearrangement uses TRBV7-6 and TRBJ2-5, with 7 bases aligning to TRBD2. The germline V gene has CDR1 SGHVS and CDR2 FNYEAQ. The CDR3 has 15 residues. The V and J ends lost 2 bases and 5 bases, in that order; junction bases with no gene match: 8. The CDR3 sequence: CASSLWRESAETQYF. The CDR3 DNA follows: TGTGCCAGCAGCTTATGGCGGGAGTCAGCGGAGACCCAGTACTTC.

V gene TRBV10-3 combines with J gene TRBJ2-7, with a tentative D call TRBD1 (5 bases). This CDR3 is 14 amino acids long. V lost 0 bases and J 2 bases, leaving 8 bases between the germline ends. Germline-derived CDR1 and CDR2 are ENHRY and SYGVKD. The CDR3 protein is CAISESAGPYEQYF. Written as DNA, the CDR3 is TGTGCCATCAGTGAGTCGGCAGGGCCCTACGAGCAGTACTTC.

This sequence joins TRBV29-1 and TRBJ2-1; 9 bases are a match to TRBD2. CDR3 length: 13 residues. From germline, CDR1 is SQVTM and CDR2 ANQGSEA. V shed 5 bases and J 5 bases; nucleotides not matched to a gene: 4. CDR3 sequence (DNA): TGCAGCGTTCGGCGGGGGGGCAACAATGAGCAGTTCTTC. It encodes CSVRRGGNNEQFF.

The CDR3 DNA follows: TGTGCCAGCAGTGTCCCAGGGGGCATGGGTTCACCCCTCCACTTT. Its translation is CASSVPGGMGSPLHF. V and J are TRBV2 and TRBJ1-6, with 8 bases aligning to TRBD1. Germline assignment: CDR1 SNHLY and CDR2 FYNNEI. This CDR3 contains 15 residues. V dropped 4 bases and J dropped 9; count of bases not matched to a gene: 8.

The chain couples TRBV28 to TRBJ2-7; TRBD2 matches 9 bases. V lost 6 bases to trimming and J lost 9 bases; unmatched junction nucleotides: 15. Germline CDR1 MDHEN, CDR2 SYDVKM. CDR3 length equals 15 residues. This CDR3 reads CASRPRGRGERVQYF. In DNA, the CDR3 is TGTGCCAGCAGACCACGCGGGAGGGGAGAGAGGGTGCAGTACTTC.

The rearrangement uses TRBV28 and TRBJ2-7, with 10 bases matching TRBD2. V dropped 5 bases and J dropped 2; count of bases not matched to a gene: 3. The CDR3 extends over 14 amino acids. Germline assignment: CDR1 MDHEN and CDR2 SYDVKM. The CDR3 DNA reads as TGTGCCAGCAGTATAGCGGGAGGAGCCTACGAGCAGTACTTC. This encodes CASSIAGGAYEQYF.

CDR3 loop: CASSSDREKQFF. The DNA of the CDR3 is TGTGCCAGCAGCTCGGACAGGGAGAAGCAGTTCTTC. The chain recombines TRBV7-3 with TRBJ2-1; 8 nucleotides match TRBD1. The CDR3 has 12 amino acids. V shed 4 bases, J shed 11 bases, and the junction held 4 bases outside the gene matches. Germline CDR1 SGHTA, CDR2 FQGTGA.

This chain connects TRBV7-8 to TRBJ2-2; perhaps TRBD2 as D (6 bases). CDR1 and CDR2 (germline): SGHVS, FQNEAQ. CDR3 length equals 16 residues. The V end was cut by 1 base, the J end by 0 bases, with 9 bases between. This chain's CDR3 is CASSLVSGSNTGELFF. CDR3 DNA sequence: TGTGCCAGCAGCTTAGTCAGCGGGTCGAACACCGGGGAGCTGTTTTTT.

This chain uses TRBV2 with TRBJ2-5; no firm D call. This CDR3 spans 13 amino acids. Germline V lookup: CDR1 SNHLY, CDR2 FYNNEI. The V gene lost 0 bases and the J gene lost 11 bases, with 13 bases spanning the gap. The CDR3 is CASSEALRVAQYF. The CDR3, as DNA: TGTGCCAGCAGTGAAGCGCTTCGGGTAGCTCAGTACTTC.

The chain carries TRBV19 and TRBJ1-2; TRBD1 aligns across 7 bases. The length of the CDR3 is 13 residues. Germline-derived CDR1 and CDR2 are LNHDA and SQIVND (reference sequence). Trimming took 8 bases from V and 4 from J; bases not matched to a gene: 7. Here the CDR3 reads CASAKPGGYGYTF. The DNA of the CDR3 is TGTGCCAGTGCCAAACCAGGGGGCTATGGCTACACCTTC.

This chain uses TRBV2 with TRBJ2-5, with TRBD1 matching 8 bases. The V segment lost 6 bases and the J segment 5 bases; nucleotides outside the gene matches: 5. The CDR3 spans 13 residues. The V gene's germline CDR1 is SNHLY and CDR2 FYNNEI. DNA of the CDR3: TGTGCCAGCAGGACAGGGGCTCCGGAGACCCAGTACTTC. The encoded protein is CASRTGAPETQYF.